Shown below are 3 T cell receptor beta chains from a single sample sequenced in a study of control samples from healthy donors and cancer patients. Only in-frame clones appear in the TCRdb table, and some are missing; sequencing was by immunoSEQ multiplex PCR. The repertoire holds some 100,000 clones, with approximately 90% as singletons. The sample comprised blood. The source of these receptors is a woman aged 45 to 65 in good health.

The genes are TRBV5-6 and TRBJ2-7, with 12 bases that match TRBD2. V shed 4 bases and J 5 bases; nucleotides not matched to a gene: 13. Germline V gene sequence: CDR1 SGHDT, CDR2 YYEEEE. This CDR3 is built from 17 residues. CDR3 amino acids: CASSVKTSGSSPDEQYV. CDR3 nucleotide sequence: TGTGCCAGCAGCGTAAAGACTAGCGGGAGCAGTCCAGACGAGCAGTACGTC.

V and J are TRBV7-3 and TRBJ1-6, with D tentatively TRBD1 (6 bases). Germline V lookup: CDR1 SGHTA, CDR2 FQGTGA. V was shortened by 5 bases and J by 0 bases, with 17 bases between the two germline ends. CDR3 size: 18 residues. The DNA for the CDR3 is TGTGCCAGCAGCCCTCTCGGCAGGGGAAGCTCCTATAATTCACCCCTCCACTTT. This codes for CASSPLGRGSSYNSPLHF. The entire variable domain, with the rest obtained from reference TRBV7-3 and TRBJ1-6, is as follows: GAGVSQTPSNKVTEKGKYVELRCDPISGHTALYWYRQSLGQGPEFLIYFQGTGAADDSGLPNDRFFAVRPEGSVSTLKIQRTERGDSAVYLCASSPLGRGSSYNSPLHFGNGTRLTVT.

The chain combines TRBV4-3 with TRBJ2-3; TRBD1 matches at 7 bases. Trimming removed 0 bases from V and 2 bases from J; junction bases left unmatched: 8. The CDR3 consists of 17 residues. Germline loops: CDR1 LGHNA, CDR2 YSLEER. The DNA for the CDR3 is TGCGCCAGCAGCCAAGATATAGGGACAGTCACCACAGATACGCAGTATTTT. Translated, it gives CASSQDIGTVTTDTQYF.